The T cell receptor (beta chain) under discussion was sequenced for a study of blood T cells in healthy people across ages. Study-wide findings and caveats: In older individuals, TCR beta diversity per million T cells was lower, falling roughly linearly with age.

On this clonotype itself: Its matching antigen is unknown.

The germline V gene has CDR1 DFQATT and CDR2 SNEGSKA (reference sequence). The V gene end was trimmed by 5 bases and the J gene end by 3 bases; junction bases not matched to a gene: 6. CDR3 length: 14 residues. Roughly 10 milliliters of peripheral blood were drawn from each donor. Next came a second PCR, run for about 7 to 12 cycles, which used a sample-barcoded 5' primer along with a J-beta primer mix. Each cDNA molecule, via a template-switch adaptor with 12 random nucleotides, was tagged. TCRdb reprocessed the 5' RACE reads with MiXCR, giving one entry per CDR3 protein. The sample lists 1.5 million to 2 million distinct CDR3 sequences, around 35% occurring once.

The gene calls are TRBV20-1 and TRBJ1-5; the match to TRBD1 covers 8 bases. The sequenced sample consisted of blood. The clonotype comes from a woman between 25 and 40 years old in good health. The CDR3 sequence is CSAGGQGHNQPQHF. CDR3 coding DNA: TGCAGTGCTGGAGGACAGGGACACAATCAGCCCCAGCATTTT.